One T cell receptor beta chain is described in this entry. Its antigen remains unknown. The sample comes from a study of T cell repertoires in cytomegalovirus infection. The length of the CDR3 is 15 residues. Germline V gene sequence: CDR1 PRHDT, CDR2 FYEKMQ (reference sequence). V dropped 5 bases and J dropped 4 bases, with 17 bases sitting between them. TCRdb independently ran MiXCR on the reads; one entry per CDR3 protein. Counted here are 700,000 to 850,000 distinct CDR3 sequences, about 30% occurring once; the ten biggest clones make up over 10%. This sequence originates from a human donor in good health (CMV status not recorded). Some clones in this sample may be carry-over from other donors' samples. The chain has TRBV13 and TRBJ1-1; maybe TRBD1 (6 bases). Sequenced material: cultured CD8+ T cells from PBMCs, taken from culture after CMV antigen stimulation. The CDR3 reads CASSLGGGAGTEAFF. CDR3 coding DNA: TGTGCCAGCAGCCTGGGCGGGGGGGCAGGCACTGAAGCTTTCTTT.